This TCR beta chain was captured by sequencing in a study of identifying expanded T cells in peripheral blood. Repertoires were generated with immunoSEQ multiplex PCR, while TCRdb's copy carries only in-frame clones and drops some. The sample comprises about 100,000 clones, around nine tenths of which are singletons, and just over 5.5% rests with the top ten. No infections or other immune events were documented during collection. Germline assignment: CDR1 SEHNR and CDR2 FQNEAQ (reference sequence). V was pared by 5 bases and J by 4 bases, with 20 bases between. This CDR3 has 16 residues. The chain has TRBV7-9 and TRBJ1-1, with D perhaps TRBD1 (6 bases). The sequencing input was blood. The source of this sequence is a person between 18 and 75 years old in good health. The CDR3: CASSTSSSRGATEAFF. In DNA, the CDR3 is TGTGCCAGCAGCACCTCGTCGAGTCGGGGGGCCACTGAAGCTTTCTTT. Drawing the rest from reference TRBV7-9 and TRBJ1-1, the complete variable domain is DTGVSQNPRHKITKRGQNVTFRCDPISEHNRLYWYRQTLGQGPEFLTYFQNEAQLEKSRLLSDRFSAERPKGSFSTLEIQRTEQGDSAMYLCASSTSSSRGATEAFFGQGTRLTVV.